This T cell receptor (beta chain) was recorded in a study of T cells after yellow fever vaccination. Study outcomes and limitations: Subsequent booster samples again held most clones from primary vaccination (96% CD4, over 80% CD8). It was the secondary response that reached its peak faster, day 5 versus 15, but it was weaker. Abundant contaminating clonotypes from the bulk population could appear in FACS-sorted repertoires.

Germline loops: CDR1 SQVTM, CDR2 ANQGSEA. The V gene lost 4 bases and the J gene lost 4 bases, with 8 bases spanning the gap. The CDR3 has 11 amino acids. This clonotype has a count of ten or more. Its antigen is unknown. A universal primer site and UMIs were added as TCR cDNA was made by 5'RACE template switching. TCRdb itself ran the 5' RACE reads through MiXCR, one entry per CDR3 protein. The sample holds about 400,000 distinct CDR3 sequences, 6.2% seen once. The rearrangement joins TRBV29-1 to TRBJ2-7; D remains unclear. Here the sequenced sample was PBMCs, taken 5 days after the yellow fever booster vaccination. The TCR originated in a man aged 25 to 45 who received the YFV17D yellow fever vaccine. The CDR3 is CSVGKTYEQYF. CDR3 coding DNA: TGCAGCGTTGGGAAAACATACGAGCAGTACTTC.